This entry concerns a single TCR beta chain. Germline assignment: CDR1 MNHEY and CDR2 SMNVEV (reference sequence). Trimming removed 2 bases at V and 1 base at J, with 12 bases between. This CDR3 has 15 amino acids. Data came from immunoSEQ multiplex PCR; TCRdb stores just in-frame clones and leaves some out. In the table there are about 110,000 clones, 55% to 70% of which are singletons. The data originate from a study of shared clonotypes between healthy human individuals. V usage is TRBV27 and J usage is TRBJ2-7; no definite D call. The specimen was memory CD8+ T cells sorted from blood. Subset indicated: CD45RO+ cells pooled with CCR7-negative TemRA cells. This TCR was sampled from a woman in her thirties in good health. This chain's CDR3 is CASSLAAVASYEQYF. CDR3 nucleotides: TGTGCCAGCAGTTTAGCGGCAGTGGCGTCCTACGAGCAGTACTTC.